The T cell receptor beta chain under discussion was sequenced for a study of regulatory T cells in long-lasting Graves disease. Findings of the study overall: TCR diversity was lower in persistent than newly diagnosed Graves' disease.

Germline CDR1 is SGHRS and CDR2 is YFSETQ. This CDR3 has 15 residues. V lost 4 bases to trimming and J lost 7 bases, with 17 bases between them. Arm-PCR of CDR3 regions with iRepertoire HTBI primers generated TCR beta libraries. From the multiplex PCR reads, TCRdb called clonotypes with MiXCR, one entry per CDR3 protein. Of a few hundred thousand distinct CDR3 sequences in the sample, roughly 12% are singletons; the top ten hold 15% to 20%. There are many counts of this clonotype. Its antigen remains unidentified. The time point was: newly diagnosed GD, antithyroid drugs for less than 3 months. PBMC-derived RNA was used for the TCR library. This same sample was also part of a study on T cells in Graves' hyperthyroidism and ophthalmopathy. That report adds: In the analysis, a 13 V-J model separated ophthalmopathy from stable hyperthyroidism.

This rearrangement joins TRBV5-1 to TRBJ1-4; a weak D match, TRBD1 (6 bases). Source: peripheral blood mononuclear cells (PBMCs), taken at new diagnosis, from a patient treated with antithyroid drugs. The receptor was derived from a woman between 18 and 29 years old with Graves disease. CDR3 sequence: CASSLEGGLVEKLFF. The CDR3 DNA follows: TGCGCCAGCAGCCTGGAGGGGGGGCTGGTTGAAAAACTGTTTTTT. The full variable domain, completed using reference TRBV5-1 and TRBJ1-4, is KAGVTQTPRYLIKTRGQQVTLSCSPISGHRSVSWYQQTPGQGLQFLFEYFSETQRNKGNFPGRFSGRQFSNSRSEMNVSTLELGDSALYLCASSLEGGLVEKLFFGSGTQLSVL.